Here is one TCR beta chain with its context. Its cognate antigen is unknown. The entry originates in a study of shared clonotypes between healthy human individuals. The germline V gene has CDR1 KGHSH and CDR2 LQKENI. The CDR3 covers 16 residues. V trimming: 3 bases; J trimming: 6 bases; junction bases outside the gene matches: 11. Findings and caveats of the study: Among the subsets, naive ones generally showed larger estimated richness than memory ones. Represented genetic and exposure-history diversity was restricted by having few donors.

The protocol was immunoSEQ multiplex PCR, while the TCRdb copy is restricted to in-frame clones and leaves out a portion. The sample lists approximately 2.1 million clones; over 85% were seen once. The sequenced sample consisted of naive CD4+ T cells from PBMCs. Sample subset: CD45RA+ positively selected. The chain recombines TRBV18 with TRBJ1-3; TRBD1 matches 7 bases. This TCR derives from a man aged 18 to 30 in good health. Some clones in this sample may be carry-over from other donors' samples. The CDR3 protein is CASSPQGQQGQNTIYF. Written as DNA, the CDR3 is TGTGCCAGCTCACCTCAGGGACAGCAGGGACAAAACACCATATATTTT.